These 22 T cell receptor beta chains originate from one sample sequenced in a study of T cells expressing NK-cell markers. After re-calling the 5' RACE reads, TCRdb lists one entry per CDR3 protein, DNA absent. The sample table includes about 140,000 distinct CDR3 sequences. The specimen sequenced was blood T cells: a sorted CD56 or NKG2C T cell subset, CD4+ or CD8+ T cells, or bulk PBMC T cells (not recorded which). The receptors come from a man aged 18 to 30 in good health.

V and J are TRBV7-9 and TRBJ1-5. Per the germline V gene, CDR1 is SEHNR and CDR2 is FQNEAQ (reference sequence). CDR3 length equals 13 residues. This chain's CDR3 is CASSYSGVEPQHF.

CDR3 protein: CASSLFGGNEQFF. The chain carries TRBV7-2 and TRBJ2-1. From germline, CDR1 is SGHTA and CDR2 FQGNSA. CDR3 length: 13 amino acids.

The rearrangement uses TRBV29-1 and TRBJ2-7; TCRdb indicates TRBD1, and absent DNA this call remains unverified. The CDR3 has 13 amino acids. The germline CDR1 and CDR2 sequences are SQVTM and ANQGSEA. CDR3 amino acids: CSVGRDSQGEQYF.

The CDR3 loop reads CASTFPGDTQYF. The V gene is TRBV7-3, the J gene TRBJ2-3; TCRdb returns TRBD1, unconfirmable since there is no DNA. The CDR3 length is 12 residues. The germline V gene encodes CDR1 SGHTA and CDR2 FQGTGA.

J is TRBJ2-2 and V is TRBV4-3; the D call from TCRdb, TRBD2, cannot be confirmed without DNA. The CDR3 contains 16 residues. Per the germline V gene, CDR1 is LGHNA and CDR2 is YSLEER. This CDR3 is CASSQAGLGGTGELFF.

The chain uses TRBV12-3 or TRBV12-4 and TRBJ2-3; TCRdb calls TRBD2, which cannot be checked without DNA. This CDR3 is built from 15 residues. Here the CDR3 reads CASSFGLAGTNTQYF.

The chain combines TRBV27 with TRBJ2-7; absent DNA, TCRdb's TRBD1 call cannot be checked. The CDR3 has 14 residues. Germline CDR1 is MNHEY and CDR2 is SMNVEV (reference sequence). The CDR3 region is CASSLYRSGLEQYF.

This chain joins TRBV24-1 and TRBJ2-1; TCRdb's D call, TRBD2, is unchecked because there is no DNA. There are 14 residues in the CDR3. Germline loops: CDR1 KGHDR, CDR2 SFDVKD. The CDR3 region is CATSSLAGGNEQFF.

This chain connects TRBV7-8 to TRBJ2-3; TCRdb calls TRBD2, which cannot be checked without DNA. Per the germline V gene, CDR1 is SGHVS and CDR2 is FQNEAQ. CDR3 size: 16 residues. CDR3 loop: CASSTGTSGMGDTQYF.

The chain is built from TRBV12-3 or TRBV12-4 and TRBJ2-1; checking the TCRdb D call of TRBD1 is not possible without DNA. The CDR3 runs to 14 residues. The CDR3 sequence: CASSPPDRGNEQFF.

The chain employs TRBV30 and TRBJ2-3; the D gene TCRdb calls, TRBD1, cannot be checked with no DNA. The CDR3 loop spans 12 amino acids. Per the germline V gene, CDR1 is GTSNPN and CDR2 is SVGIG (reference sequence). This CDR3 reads CAAAGNTDTQYF.

The CDR3 reads CASSKTGAVSNQPQHF. This chain joins TRBV2 and TRBJ1-5; there is no DNA to check the TCRdb D call of TRBD1. The CDR3 loop spans 16 amino acids. Germline-derived CDR1 and CDR2 are SNHLY and FYNNEI.

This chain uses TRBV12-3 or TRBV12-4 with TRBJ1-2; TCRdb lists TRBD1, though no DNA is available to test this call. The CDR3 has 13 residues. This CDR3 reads CASTPGQGRGYTF.

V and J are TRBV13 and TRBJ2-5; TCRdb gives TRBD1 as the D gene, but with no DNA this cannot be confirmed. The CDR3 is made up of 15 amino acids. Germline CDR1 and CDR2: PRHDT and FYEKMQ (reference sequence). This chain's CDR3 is CASSSTGDPQETQYF.

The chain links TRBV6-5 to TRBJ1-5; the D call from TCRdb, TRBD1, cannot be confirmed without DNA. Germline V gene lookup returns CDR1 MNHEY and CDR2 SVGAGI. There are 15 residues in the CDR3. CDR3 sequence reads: CASSFSGTGIQPQHF.

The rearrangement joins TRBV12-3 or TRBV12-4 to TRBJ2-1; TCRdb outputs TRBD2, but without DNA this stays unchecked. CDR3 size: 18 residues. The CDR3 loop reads CASSYLAGGHSSYNEQFF.

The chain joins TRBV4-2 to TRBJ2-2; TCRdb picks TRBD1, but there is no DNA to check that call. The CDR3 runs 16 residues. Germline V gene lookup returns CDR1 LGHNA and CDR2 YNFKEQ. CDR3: CASSQDVGQNTGELFF.

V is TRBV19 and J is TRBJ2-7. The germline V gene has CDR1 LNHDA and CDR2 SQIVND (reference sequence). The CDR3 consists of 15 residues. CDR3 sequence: CASSIRGLRAYEQYF.

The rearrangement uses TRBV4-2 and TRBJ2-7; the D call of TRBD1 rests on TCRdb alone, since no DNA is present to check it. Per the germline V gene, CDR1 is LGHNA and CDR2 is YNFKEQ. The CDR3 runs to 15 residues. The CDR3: CASSQEDRGDYEQYF.

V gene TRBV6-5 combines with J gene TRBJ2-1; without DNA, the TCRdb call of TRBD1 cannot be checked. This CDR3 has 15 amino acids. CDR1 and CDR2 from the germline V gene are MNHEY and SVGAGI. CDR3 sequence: CASSYLLTGPNEQFF.

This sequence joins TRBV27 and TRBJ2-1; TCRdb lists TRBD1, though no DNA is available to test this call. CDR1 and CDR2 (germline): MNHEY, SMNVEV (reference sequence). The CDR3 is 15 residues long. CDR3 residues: CASSLPGQTDNEQFF.

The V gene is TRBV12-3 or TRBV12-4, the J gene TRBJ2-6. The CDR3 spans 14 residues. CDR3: CASCKLSGANVLTF.